The next 18 T cell receptor beta chains were all read from a single sample in a study of cytomegalovirus exposure and HLA in healthy donors. In the PCR, 60 Vbeta and 13 Jbeta primers were used. Measured with immunoSEQ multiplex PCR; TCRdb has only the in-frame clones, and not every one. The data hold under 150,000 clones, with roughly 80% observed a single time. The sample consisted of PBMCs. Receptor source: a woman aged 35 to 49 in good health and CMV-seropositive.

This chain connects TRBV18 to TRBJ2-3; the D gene is possibly TRBD2 (6 bases). The V end lost 1 base, the J end lost 5 bases, and 13 bases lay between the germline ends. Germline V gene data show CDR1 as KGHSH and CDR2 as LQKENI. CDR3 length equals 15 residues. CDR3 nucleotide sequence: TGTGCCAGCTCACCACAGGGTAGCGGCAAAGATACGCAGTATTTT. Encoded protein: CASSPQGSGKDTQYF. The variable domain in full, with the rest retrieved from reference TRBV18 and TRBJ2-3, is NAGVMQNPRHLVRRRGQEARLRCSPMKGHSHVYWYRQLPEEGLKFMVYLQKENIIDESGMPKERFSAEFPKEGPSILRIQQVVRGDSAAYFCASSPQGSGKDTQYFGPGTRLTVL.

V is TRBV2 and J is TRBJ1-3; 7 nucleotides match TRBD1. Germline V gene data show CDR1 as SNHLY and CDR2 as FYNNEI. J was trimmed by 0 bases and V by 4 bases; bases with no gene match: 6. The CDR3 is 16 amino acids. The CDR3 DNA reads TGTGCCAGCAGTGGACCGGGACAGCACTCTGGAAACACCATATATTTT. It encodes CASSGPGQHSGNTIYF. Full variable domain (rest looked up from reference TRBV2 and TRBJ1-3): EPEVTQTPSHQVTQMGQEVILRCVPISNHLYFYWYRQILGQKVEFLVSFYNNEISEKSEIFDDQFSVERPDGSNFTLKIRSTKLEDSAMYFCASSGPGQHSGNTIYFGEGSWLTVV.

The V gene is TRBV4-3, the J gene TRBJ2-3; D gene unclear. CDR3 length: 13 residues. V was shortened by 2 bases and J by 4 bases, with 7 bases between the two germline ends. CDR1 and CDR2 from the germline V gene are LGHNA and YSLEER. Here the CDR3 DNA reads TGCGCCAGCAGCCAAAGCCCGGCAGATACGCAGTATTTT. It translates to CASSQSPADTQYF.

J is TRBJ2-5 and V is TRBV7-2; D is unresolved. Germline CDR1 reads SGHTA; CDR2 reads FQGNSA. The CDR3 is 13 amino acids. V was shortened by 1 base and J by 1 base, with 4 bases between the two germline ends. CDR3 sequence (DNA): TGTGCCAGCAGCTTAGACAGCCAAGAGACCCAGTACTTC. Protein product: CASSLDSQETQYF.

This clone was recorded only once. This chain links TRBV6-5 with TRBJ2-5; 9 bases align to TRBD1. This CDR3 has 13 amino acids. Looked up from germline, CDR1 is MNHEY and CDR2 is SVGAGI. Trimming took 6 bases from V and 2 from J; bases not matched to a gene: 1. The CDR3, as DNA: TGTGCCAGCAGGGGGACAGGGCAAGAGACCCAGTACTTC. This codes for CASRGTGQETQYF.

This chain connects TRBV21-1 to TRBJ1-2; the table assigns TRBD1, which was not confirmed against the DNA. TRBV21-1 is a pseudogene. This CDR3 has 16 residues. CDR3 in DNA: TGTGCCAGCAGCTTTCATTCTAACAGGGACCGCTATGGCTACACCTTC. Its protein is CASSFHSNRDRYGYTF.

The chain joins TRBV18 to TRBJ2-3; 8 nucleotides agree with TRBD2. CDR1 and CDR2 from the germline V gene are KGHSH and LQKENI. CDR3 length: 14 residues. Trimming took 8 bases from V and 0 from J; bases not matched to a gene: 4. The CDR3 DNA sequence: TGTGCCAGCGCCTCTAGCGGGAGCACAGATACGCAGTATTTT. Its protein is CASASSGSTDTQYF.

The chain links TRBV5-3 to TRBJ1-1; D is unclear. TRBV5-3 qualifies as an ORF whose function is uncertain. Trimming cost V 0 bases and J 8 bases, with 11 bases left between them. The CDR3 covers 13 residues. The CDR3 here is CARSLEPGQEAFF. CDR3 in DNA: TGTGCCAGAAGCTTGGAGCCTGGGCAGGAAGCTTTCTTT.

This chain links TRBV28 with TRBJ2-5; 7 nucleotides line up with TRBD1. Trimming removed 7 bases from V and 3 bases from J; junction bases left unmatched: 11. Per germline, CDR1 MDHEN and CDR2 SYDVKM. The CDR3 consists of 15 residues. CDR3 nucleotides: TGTGCCAGCAAGAAAATAGACAGGGTTAAAGAGACCCAGTACTTC. Translating gives CASKKIDRVKETQYF.

V usage is TRBV7-9 and J usage is TRBJ1-2; weak D call: TRBD1 (5 bases). CDR1 is SEHNR, CDR2 FQNEAQ, per germline (reference sequence). The CDR3 extends over 12 amino acids. Trimming pared 6 bases from V and 8 bases from J, leaving 13 bases between. The CDR3 sequence is CASSSPGRGYTF. CDR3 DNA sequence: TGTGCCAGCAGTTCTCCAGGGCGCGGCTACACCTTC.

This sequence joins TRBV7-9 and TRBJ2-1; 8 bases line up with TRBD1. The trim removed 5 bases at V and 4 bases at J, leaving 4 bases unmatched. Germline lookup yields CDR1 SEHNR and CDR2 FQNEAQ (reference sequence). The CDR3 consists of 14 residues. This CDR3 is CASSPGGAYNEQFF. The CDR3 DNA reads as TGTGCCAGCAGCCCAGGGGGCGCGTACAATGAGCAGTTCTTC.

The chain couples TRBV9 to TRBJ2-5, with 11 bases lining up with TRBD2. Trimming removed 0 bases from V and 5 bases from J; junction bases left unmatched: 9. Looked up from germline, CDR1 is SGDLS and CDR2 is YYNGEE. This CDR3 contains 17 residues. CDR3 in DNA: TGTGCCAGCAGCGTAGGGTTTAGCGGGAGGGCCGGGGAGACCCAGTACTTC. As protein: CASSVGFSGRAGETQYF. The full variable domain, its missing parts supplied by reference TRBV9 and TRBJ2-5, is DSGVTQTPKHLITATGQRVTLRCSPRSGDLSVYWYQQSLDQGLQFLIQYYNGEERAKGNILERFSAQQFPDLHSELNLSSLELGDSALYFCASSVGFSGRAGETQYFGPGTRLLVL.

The chain has TRBV7-9 and TRBJ2-5; D unclear. Trimming left V 3 bases short and J 5 bases short, with 4 bases between. This CDR3 has 11 amino acids. Germline V CDR1 and CDR2: SEHNR, FQNEAQ (reference sequence). CDR3 sequence: CASSFMETQYF. CDR3 DNA: TGTGCCAGCAGCTTTATGGAGACCCAGTACTTC.

The chain couples TRBV4-1 to TRBJ1-4; 7 nucleotides align to TRBD1. With 0 bases clipped from V and 6 bases from J, the junction kept 7 bases outside the gene matches. CDR1 is MGHRA and CDR2 is YSYEKL in the germline V gene. The CDR3 runs 16 residues. The CDR3 nucleotides are TGCGCCAGCAGCCAAGATGGGGGACAGTCATATGAAAAACTGTTTTTT. This codes for CASSQDGGQSYEKLFF.

The chain has TRBV11-2 and TRBJ1-1; TRBD1 matches 8 bases. After removal of 5 bases from V and 0 bases from J, the junction contained 8 bases not matched to a gene. The V gene's germline CDR1 is SGHAT and CDR2 FQNNGV. The CDR3 spans 16 residues. CDR3 protein: CASSPRTGNLNTEAFF. CDR3 nucleotide sequence: TGTGCCAGCAGCCCCAGGACAGGGAATTTGAACACTGAAGCTTTCTTT.

The chain recombines TRBV27 with TRBJ1-3; 7 positions agree with TRBD1. Germline loops: CDR1 MNHEY, CDR2 SMNVEV (reference sequence). This CDR3 is built from 15 residues. V lost 5 bases, J lost 0 bases, and 4 bases stayed unmatched. For the CDR3, the DNA is TGTGCCAGCAGTCGGACAGGTGACTCTGGAAACACCATATATTTT. Amino acid sequence: CASSRTGDSGNTIYF.

The count of this clone is one. The gene calls are TRBV11-2 and TRBJ2-7, with TRBD1 identical over 10 bases. V was clipped by 5 bases and J by 2 bases; unmatched bases: 6. This CDR3 comprises 15 residues. Germline-derived CDR1 and CDR2 are SGHAT and FQNNGV. The DNA for the CDR3 is TGTGCCAGCAGCCCGGGACAGGGGTTCACCTACGAGCAGTACTTC. This sequence encodes CASSPGQGFTYEQYF. The variable domain in full, with the rest retrieved from reference TRBV11-2 and TRBJ2-7, is EAGVAQSPRYKIIEKRQSVAFWCNPISGHATLYWYQQILGQGPKLLIQFQNNGVVDDSQLPKDRFSAERLKGVDSTLKIQPAKLEDSAVYLCASSPGQGFTYEQYFGPGTRLTVT.

This clone was picked up a small number of times. The rearrangement uses TRBV6-1 and TRBJ2-7, with TRBD2 matching 8 bases. The V segment lost 6 bases and the J segment 4 bases; nucleotides outside the gene matches: 8. Germline V lookup: CDR1 MNHNS, CDR2 SASEGT. The CDR3 runs 14 residues. This CDR3 is CASRTVAGPYEQYF. Written as DNA, the CDR3 is TGTGCCAGCAGGACTGTAGCGGGACCTTACGAGCAGTACTTC.